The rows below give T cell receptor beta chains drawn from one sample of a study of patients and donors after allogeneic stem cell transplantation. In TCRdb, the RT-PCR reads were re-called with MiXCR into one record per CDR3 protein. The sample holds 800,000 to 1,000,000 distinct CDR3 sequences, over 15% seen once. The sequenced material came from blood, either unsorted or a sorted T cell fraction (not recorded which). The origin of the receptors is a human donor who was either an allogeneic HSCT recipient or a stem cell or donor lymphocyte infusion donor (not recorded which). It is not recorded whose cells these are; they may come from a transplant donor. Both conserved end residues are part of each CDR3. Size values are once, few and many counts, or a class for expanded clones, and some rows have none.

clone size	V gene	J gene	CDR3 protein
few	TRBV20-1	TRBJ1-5	CSARVRTGGINSNQPQHF
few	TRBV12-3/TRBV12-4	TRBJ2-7	CASSGETGVAYEQYF
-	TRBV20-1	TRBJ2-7	CSAISGTSGGPSYEQYF
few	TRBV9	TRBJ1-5	CASSPTWDSQPQHF
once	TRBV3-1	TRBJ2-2	CASSQESLTGELIF
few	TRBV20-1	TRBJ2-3	CSAPDRGVTDTQYF
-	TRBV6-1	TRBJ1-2	CATVIPGLYGYTF
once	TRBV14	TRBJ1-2	CASSQDYRVFGYTF
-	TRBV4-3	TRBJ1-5	CASSLKRYAQPQHF
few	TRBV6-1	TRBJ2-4	CASSMTDLAKNIQYF
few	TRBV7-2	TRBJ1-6	CASSPYNSPLHF
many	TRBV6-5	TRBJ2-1	CASSYPNNEQFF
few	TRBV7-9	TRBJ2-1	CASSPSRRGAYNEQFF
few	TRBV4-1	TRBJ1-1	CASSQPGGTTEAFF
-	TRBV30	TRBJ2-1	CAWSVRGNLYNEQFF
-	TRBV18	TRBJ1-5	CASSPLRGQPQHF
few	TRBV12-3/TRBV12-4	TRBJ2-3	CASKHRGVGTDTQYF
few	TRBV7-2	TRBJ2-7	CASSSTGGQSYEQYF
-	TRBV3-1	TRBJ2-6	CASSQELSSGANVLTF
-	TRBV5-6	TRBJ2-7	CASSPGVWTSGSYEQYF
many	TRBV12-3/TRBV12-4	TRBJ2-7	CASGTDSYEQYF
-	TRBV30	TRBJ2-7	CAWSVPRLSGSYEQYF
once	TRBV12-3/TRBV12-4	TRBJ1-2	CASSSSSANYGYTF
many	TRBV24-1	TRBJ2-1	CATSTSGSSYNEQFF
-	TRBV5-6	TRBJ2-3	CASSLVNGGRTDTQYF
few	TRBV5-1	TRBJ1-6	CASSLQPGGSPLHF
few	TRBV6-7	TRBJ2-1	CASGTGDRAPNYNEQFF
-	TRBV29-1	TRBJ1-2	CSVDVGYGYTF
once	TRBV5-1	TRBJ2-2	CASSLVGAGALNTGELFF
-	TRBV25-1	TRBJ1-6	CASSQWDNKGSPLHF
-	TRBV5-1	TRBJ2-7	CASSPTPGQTYEQYF
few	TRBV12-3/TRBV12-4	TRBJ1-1	CASSSAGRVNTEAFF
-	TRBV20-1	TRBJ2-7	CSARGRGSYEQYF
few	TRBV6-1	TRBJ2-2	CASSRGGLNTGELFF
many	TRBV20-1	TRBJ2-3	CSARGGGADTQYF
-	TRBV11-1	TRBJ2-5	CASSNGLAGARETQYF
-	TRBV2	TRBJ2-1	CASSGGREQFF
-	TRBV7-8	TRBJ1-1	CASSLGLVEAFF
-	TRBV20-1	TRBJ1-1	CSADRVATEAFF
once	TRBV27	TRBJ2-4	CASSFYSAAKNIQYF